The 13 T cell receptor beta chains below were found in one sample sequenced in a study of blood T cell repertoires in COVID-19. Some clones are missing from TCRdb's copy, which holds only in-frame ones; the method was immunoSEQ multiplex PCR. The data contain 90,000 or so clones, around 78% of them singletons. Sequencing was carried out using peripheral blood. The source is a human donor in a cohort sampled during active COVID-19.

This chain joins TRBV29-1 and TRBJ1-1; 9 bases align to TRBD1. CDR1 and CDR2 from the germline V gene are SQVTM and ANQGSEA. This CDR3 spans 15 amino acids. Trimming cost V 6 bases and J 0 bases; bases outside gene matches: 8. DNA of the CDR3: TGCAGCGTACCGAGGACAGGGGCTATGAACACTGAAGCTTTCTTT. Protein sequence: CSVPRTGAMNTEAFF.

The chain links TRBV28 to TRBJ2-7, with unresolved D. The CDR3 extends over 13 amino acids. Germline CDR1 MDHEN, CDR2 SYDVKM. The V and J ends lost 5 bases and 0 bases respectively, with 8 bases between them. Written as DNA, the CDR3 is TGTGCCAGCAGTAACACCCCCTCCTACGAGCAGTACTTC. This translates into CASSNTPSYEQYF. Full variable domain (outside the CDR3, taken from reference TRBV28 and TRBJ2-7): DVKVTQSSRYLVKRTGEKVFLECVQDMDHENMFWYRQDPGLGLRLIYFSYDVKMKEKGDIPEGYSVSREKKERFSLILESASTNQTSMYLCASSNTPSYEQYFGPGTRLTVT.

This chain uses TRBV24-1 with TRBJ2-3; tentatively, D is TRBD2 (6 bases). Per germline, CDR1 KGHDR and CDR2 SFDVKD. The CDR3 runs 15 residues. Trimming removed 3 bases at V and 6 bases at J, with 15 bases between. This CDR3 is CATSDPRRGSDTQYF. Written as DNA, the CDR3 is TGTGCCACCAGTGATCCTAGGAGGGGCTCGGATACGCAGTATTTT.

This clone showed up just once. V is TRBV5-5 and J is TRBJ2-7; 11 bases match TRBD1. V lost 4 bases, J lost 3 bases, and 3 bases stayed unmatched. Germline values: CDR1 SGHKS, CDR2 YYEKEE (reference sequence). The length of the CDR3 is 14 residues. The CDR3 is CASSLGTGGYEQYF. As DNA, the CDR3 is TGTGCCAGCAGCCTAGGGACAGGGGGCTACGAGCAGTACTTC.

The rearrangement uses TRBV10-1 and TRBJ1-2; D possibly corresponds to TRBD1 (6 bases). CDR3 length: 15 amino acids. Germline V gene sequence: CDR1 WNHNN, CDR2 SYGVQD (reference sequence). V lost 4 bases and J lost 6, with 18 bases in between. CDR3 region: CASSGVPQGLNGYTF. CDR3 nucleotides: TGCGCCAGCAGTGGTGTACCCCAGGGGCTAAATGGCTACACCTTC.

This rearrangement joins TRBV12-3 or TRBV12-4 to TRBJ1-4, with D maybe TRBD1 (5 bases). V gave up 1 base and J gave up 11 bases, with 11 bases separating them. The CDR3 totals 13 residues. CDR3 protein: CASSLEAGSKLFF. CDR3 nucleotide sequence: TGTGCCAGCAGTTTAGAGGCAGGGTCGAAACTGTTTTTT.

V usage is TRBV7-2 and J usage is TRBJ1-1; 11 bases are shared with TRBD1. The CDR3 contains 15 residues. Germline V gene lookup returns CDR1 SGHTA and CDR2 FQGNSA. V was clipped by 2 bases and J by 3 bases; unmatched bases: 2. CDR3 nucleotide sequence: TGTGCCAGCAGCTTAAAGGGACAGGGGGACACTGAAGCTTTCTTT. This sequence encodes CASSLKGQGDTEAFF.

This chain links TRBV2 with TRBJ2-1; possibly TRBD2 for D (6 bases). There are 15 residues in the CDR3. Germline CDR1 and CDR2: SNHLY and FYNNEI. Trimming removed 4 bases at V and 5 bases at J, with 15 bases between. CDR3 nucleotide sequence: TGTGCCAGCAGTGGATGGGGCCGACTAGACAATGAGCAGTTCTTC. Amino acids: CASSGWGRLDNEQFF.

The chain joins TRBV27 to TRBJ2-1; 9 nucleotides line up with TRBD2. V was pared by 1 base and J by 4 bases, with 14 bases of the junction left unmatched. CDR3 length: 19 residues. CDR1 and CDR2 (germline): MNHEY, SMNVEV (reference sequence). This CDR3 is CASSLWGINSGSRYNEQFF. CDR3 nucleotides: TGTGCCAGCAGTTTATGGGGGATTAATAGCGGGAGTAGATACAATGAGCAGTTCTTC.

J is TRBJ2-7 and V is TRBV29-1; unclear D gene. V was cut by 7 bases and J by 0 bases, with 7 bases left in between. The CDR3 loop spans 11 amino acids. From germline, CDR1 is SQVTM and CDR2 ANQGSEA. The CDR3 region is CSGTNSYEQYF. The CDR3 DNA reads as TGCAGCGGTACAAACTCCTACGAGCAGTACTTC.

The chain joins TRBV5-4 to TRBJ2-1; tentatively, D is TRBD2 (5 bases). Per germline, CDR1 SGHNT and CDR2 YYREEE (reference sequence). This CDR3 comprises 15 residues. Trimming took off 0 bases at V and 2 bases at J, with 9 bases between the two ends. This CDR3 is CASSLDAGPYNEQFF. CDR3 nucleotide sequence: TGTGCCAGCAGCTTGGATGCGGGTCCCTACAATGAGCAGTTCTTC.

The CDR3 is CASSSAGGPSDTQYF. The CDR3 DNA is TGTGCCAGCAGCTCGGCGGGGGGGCCTTCAGATACGCAGTATTTT. The chain uses TRBV7-3 and TRBJ2-3; 9 bases agree with TRBD2. The germline CDR1 and CDR2 sequences are SGHTA and FQGTGA. CDR3 length equals 15 residues. The V segment lost 4 bases and the J segment 4 bases; nucleotides outside the gene matches: 6.

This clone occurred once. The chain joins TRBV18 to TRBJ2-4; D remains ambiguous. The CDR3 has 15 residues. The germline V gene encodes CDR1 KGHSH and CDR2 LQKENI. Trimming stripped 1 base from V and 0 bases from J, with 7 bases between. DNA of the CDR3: TGTGCCAGCTCACCACAGAGTTTAGCCAAAAACATTCAGTACTTC. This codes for CASSPQSLAKNIQYF.